This T cell receptor beta chain comes out of a study of blood T cell repertoires in COVID-19. Looking at the study overall: T cells, B-cell-depleted T cells, or PBMCs provided the cDNA or gDNA that served as material.

V was pared by 6 bases and J by 4 bases, with 10 bases between. Germline-derived CDR1 and CDR2 are MDHEN and SYDVKM. This CDR3 is 12 amino acids long. Original data processing: Amplification of reference gene primers provided the estimated nucleated cell counts. Data came from immunoSEQ multiplex PCR; TCRdb stores just in-frame clones and leaves some out. The V and J calls and clone size are taken from that table; D and trimming were inferred from the DNA. The profile shows over 150,000 clones, more than 80% of them singletons. The source is a man aged 50 to 59 with acute or convalescent COVID-19. The chain uses TRBV28 and TRBJ2-7, with D tentatively TRBD2 (5 bases). Material for sequencing was peripheral blood. The CDR3 loop reads CASSQPGYEQYV. The CDR3, as DNA: TGTGCCAGCAGCCAACCGGGGTACGAGCAGTACGTC.